This T cell receptor (beta chain) was sequenced in a study of blood T cell repertoires in COVID-19. The V end lost 1 base, the J end lost 5 bases, and 10 bases lay between the germline ends. The CDR3 sequence is 14 residues long. Germline V gives CDR1 SGHRS, CDR2 YFSETQ. The table came from immunoSEQ multiplex PCR; TCRdb's copy has only in-frame clones and leaves some out. The repertoire holds a few hundred thousand clones, with approximately 81% as singletons. Sequencing was carried out using PBMCs or T cells enriched from blood (not recorded which). This receptor was taken from a man aged 40-49 years who had recovered from COVID-19. The chain uses TRBV5-1 and TRBJ2-1; the D gene is possibly TRBD1 (5 bases). The CDR3 sequence: CASSLLGVDNEQFF. CDR3 sequence (DNA): TGCGCCAGCAGCTTGTTAGGGGTGGACAATGAGCAGTTCTTC.